Listed below are T cell receptor beta chains from one sample, sequenced in a study of regulatory T cells in long-lasting Graves disease. One entry per CDR3 protein, called by TCRdb with MiXCR from the multiplex PCR reads. Here the sample spans under 450,000 distinct CDR3 sequences, 15% to 20% being singletons. These sequences were also reported in another study, on T cells in Graves' hyperthyroidism and ophthalmopathy.

The material was peripheral blood mononuclear cells (PBMCs), obtained at new diagnosis, from a patient treated with antithyroid drugs. The receptor source for this set is a young woman with Graves disease. The CDR3 runs from the conserved cysteine through the conserved F or W. The D gene is left open where the match is weak. Expanded clones are given a class, and other clones once, few, many or no size at all.

CASSKTQGTRVWLTNEKLFF | TGTGCCAGCAGTAAGACCCAAGGGACCCGTGTCTGGTTAACTAATGAAAAACTGTTTTTT | TRBV2 | NA | NA | TRBJ1-4
CATGTSGRASSYNEQFF | TGTGCCACCGGGACTAGCGGGAGGGCGAGCTCCTACAATGAGCAGTTCTTC | TRBV2 | TRBD2 | NA | TRBJ2-1
CASSPTSSYNEQFF | TGTGCCAGCAGTCCTACATCCTCCTACAATGAGCAGTTCTTC | TRBV3-1 | NA | many | TRBJ2-1
CASSIDRGRVYNEQFF | TGTGCCAGTAGTATAGATCGGGGGAGGGTATACAATGAGCAGTTCTTC | TRBV19 | TRBD2 | few | TRBJ2-1
CAWSPGIGQYF | TGTGCCTGGAGCCCCGGGATTGGGCAGTACTTC | TRBV30 | NA | many | TRBJ2-7
CSARVPFGGVIDEQFF | TGCAGTGCTAGAGTTCCCTTTGGGGGAGTTATAGATGAGCAGTTCTTC | TRBV20-1 | NA | many | TRBJ2-1
CAWSRGAGTEAFF | TGTGCCTGGAGTAGGGGGGCGGGCACTGAAGCTTTCTTT | TRBV30 | NA | many | TRBJ1-1
CSAGRSTYGQYF | TGCAGTGCTGGCAGGAGCACCTACGGGCAGTACTTC | TRBV20-1 | NA | few | TRBJ2-7
CASSEQRATDTQYF | TGTGCCAGCAGTGAGCAACGGGCCACAGATACGCAGTATTTT | TRBV6-1 | NA | many | TRBJ2-3
CASRDQPGQGAEAFF | TGTGCCAGCAGAGACCAACCGGGACAGGGTGCTGAAGCTTTCTTT | TRBV6-1 | TRBD1 | few | TRBJ1-1
CATIQNEWPGAAPNSPLHF | TGTGCCACCATTCAAAATGAGTGGCCGGGGGCGGCCCCCAATTCACCCCTCCACTTT | TRBV24-1 | NA | many | TRBJ1-6
CSARDLGQGAREQYF | TGCAGTGCTAGAGATCTGGGACAGGGGGCGAGGGAGCAGTACTTC | TRBV20-1 | TRBD1 | many | TRBJ2-7
CASSLAKRGTDTQYF | TGTGCCAGCAGCTTGGCGAAGCGGGGAACAGATACGCAGTATTTT | TRBV5-1 | TRBD2 | many | TRBJ2-3
CAWATSGRDYNEQFF | TGTGCCTGGGCAACTAGCGGGAGGGACTACAATGAGCAGTTCTTC | TRBV30 | TRBD2 | NA | TRBJ2-1
CASNPGYEQFF | TGTGCCAGCAATCCCGGCTATGAGCAGTTCTTC | TRBV6-1 | NA | NA | TRBJ2-1
CASSQLPGNEQFF | TGTGCCAGCAGCCAGTTACCGGGGAATGAGCAGTTCTTC | TRBV3-1 | NA | many | TRBJ2-1
CASSLVGGAEQFF | TGTGCCAGCAGCTTAGTAGGGGGGGCTGAGCAGTTCTTC | TRBV11-3 | NA | many | TRBJ2-1
CASSLVGDTEAFF | TGTGCCAGCAGCTTAGTAGGGGACACTGAAGCTTTCTTT | TRBV7-9 | NA | many | TRBJ1-1
CAWSVDRPGEKLFF | TGTGCCTGGAGTGTAGATCGGCCTGGGGAAAAACTGTTTTTT | TRBV30 | NA | many | TRBJ1-4
CASSFGINYGYTF | TGTGCCAGCAGCTTTGGGATTAACTATGGCTACACCTTC | TRBV11-2 | NA | many | TRBJ1-2
CASSSGQGPNQPQHF | TGTGCCAGCAGCTCGGGACAGGGCCCCAATCAGCCCCAGCATTTT | TRBV5-5 | TRBD1 | NA | TRBJ1-5
CASSPDRGKNNEQFF | TGCGCCAGCAGTCCCGACAGGGGAAAGAACAATGAGCAGTTCTTC | TRBV5-1 | TRBD1 | many | TRBJ2-1
CASSHDPAIGAFF | TGTGCCAGCAGCCACGATCCGGCAATTGGTGCTTTCTTT | TRBV3-1 | NA | many | TRBJ1-1
CASRIPDLRYEQYF | TGTGCCAGCAGGATTCCTGACCTGCGCTACGAGCAGTACTTC | TRBV11-2 | NA | many | TRBJ2-7
CASSQVYWVRGGLTYNEQFF | TGTGCCAGCAGCCAAGTTTATTGGGTTCGGGGGGGGCTAACCTACAATGAGCAGTTCTTC | TRBV3-1 | TRBD2 | many | TRBJ2-1
CASSVGTVAYNEQFF | TGTGCCAGCAGCGTCGGGACCGTGGCCTACAATGAGCAGTTCTTC | TRBV9 | NA | few | TRBJ2-1
CASSQQQVDTQYF | TGTGCCAGCAGCCAACAACAGGTAGATACGCAGTATTTT | TRBV3-1 | NA | few | TRBJ2-3
CASSFSLLRGYTF | TGTGCCAGCAGCTTTAGTCTCCTCCGGGGCTACACCTTC | TRBV7-9 | NA | many | TRBJ1-2
CASSFMGADTQYF | TGCGCCAGCAGCTTCATGGGTGCAGATACGCAGTATTTT | TRBV5-1 | NA | few | TRBJ2-3
CSASGNSYEQYF | TGCAGCGCGAGCGGAAATTCCTACGAGCAGTACTTC | TRBV29-1 | NA | many | TRBJ2-7
CASRPTGEMAEAFF | TGTGCCAGCAGGCCGACAGGGGAGATGGCTGAAGCTTTCTTT | TRBV6-1 | TRBD1 | many | TRBJ1-1
CASRPGQYSNQPQHF | TGTGCCAGCAGACCGGGACAGTATAGCAATCAGCCCCAGCATTTT | TRBV6-1 | TRBD1 | few | TRBJ1-5
CASSPRGGGSYGYTF | TGTGCCAGCAGTCCCCGGGGGGGGGGTAGCTATGGCTACACCTTC | TRBV27 | NA | few | TRBJ1-2
CASSLQLARKETQYF | TGTGCCAGCAGCTTGCAACTAGCTAGGAAAGAGACCCAGTACTTC | TRBV5-5 | NA | many | TRBJ2-5
CAISARQANSPLHF | TGTGCCATCAGCGCGAGACAGGCTAATTCACCCCTCCACTTT | TRBV11-2 | NA | NA | TRBJ1-6
CASMPGRVDTGELFF | TGTGCCAGCATGCCGGGGAGAGTCGACACCGGGGAGCTGTTTTTT | TRBV2 | NA | many | TRBJ2-2
CASSYKTSGKGEQFF | TGTGCCAGCAGCTATAAGACTAGCGGGAAAGGTGAGCAGTTCTTC | TRBV11-2 | TRBD2 | many | TRBJ2-1
CASSESPSFYNEQFF | TGTGCCAGCAGTGAGTCGCCGTCCTTTTACAATGAGCAGTTCTTC | TRBV2 | NA | many | TRBJ2-1
CASTLRGSTEAFF | TGTGCCAGCACCCTCCGTGGGAGCACTGAAGCTTTCTTT | TRBV12-3/TRBV12-4 | NA | many | TRBJ1-1
CASSQGASGGGYEQYF | TGTGCCAGCAGCCAAGGTGCTAGCGGGGGAGGATACGAGCAGTACTTC | TRBV3-1 | TRBD2 | many | TRBJ2-7
CASSPDGTEAFF | TGTGCCAGCAGCCCCGATGGGACTGAAGCTTTCTTT | TRBV7-8 | NA | many | TRBJ1-1
CATSDSRQGYGYTF | TGTGCCACCAGTGATTCAAGACAGGGCTATGGCTACACCTTC | TRBV24-1 | TRBD1 | few | TRBJ1-2
CASSIVPDLNYGYTF | TGTGCCAGTAGTATAGTCCCGGACTTAAACTATGGCTACACCTTC | TRBV19 | NA | few | TRBJ1-2
CSVLRGRNTEAFF | TGCAGCGTCCTCAGGGGGCGAAACACTGAAGCTTTCTTT | TRBV29-1 | TRBD1 | few | TRBJ1-1